These 16 T cell receptor beta chains originate from one sample sequenced in a study of OX40 agonist ivuxolimab in advanced cancers. The library was obtained by the immunoSEQ multiplex PCR assay. In its TCRdb copy, this immuneACCESS table keeps in-frame sequences only and misses some clones. Where compared with another copy, unresolved V genes explain less than half of these, and the others have no known cause. A total of tens of thousands of clones appear in this sample, 84% of them only once. The top ten constitute around 21% of the sample. Sequenced here: CD4+ or CD8+ T cells sorted from blood, sampled in a trial of the OX40 agonist ivuxolimab. The receptors were sampled from an adult with an advanced solid tumor such as melanoma, head and neck, liver or kidney cancer.

The CDR3 coding sequence is TGCAGCGTAGGTTGGGTTCAGGCAGATACGCAGTATTTT. It codes for CSVGWVQADTQYF. This chain connects TRBV29-1 to TRBJ2-3; D unresolved. The CDR3 runs to 13 residues. CDR1 SQVTM and CDR2 ANQGSEA come from the germline V gene. The V end lost 6 bases, the J end lost 4 bases, and 14 bases lay between the germline ends.

The genes are TRBV27 and TRBJ2-1; 9 bases align to TRBD1. The ends lost 2 bases at V and 4 bases at J; junction bases unmatched: 12. Germline assignment: CDR1 MNHEY and CDR2 SMNVEV (reference sequence). This CDR3 spans 18 amino acids. The CDR3 region has the DNA TGTGCCAGCAGTTTAGAGGGACAGGGTTTTTTAGAATACAATGAGCAGTTCTTC. It yields the protein CASSLEGQGFLEYNEQFF.

The chain combines TRBV4-2 with TRBJ1-4, with TRBD1 matching 9 bases. Trimming removed 8 bases from V and 5 bases from J; junction bases left unmatched: 18. The V gene's germline CDR1 is LGHNA and CDR2 YNFKEQ. CDR3 length: 18 amino acids. The CDR3 DNA is TGTGCCAGCCAACCCCCGACAGGGGGATTTCCCGCCAATGAAAAACTGTTTTTT. Translating it yields CASQPPTGGFPANEKLFF.

The chain employs TRBV30 and TRBJ1-2, with 7 bases aligning to TRBD1. The CDR3 totals 14 residues. Germline V lookup: CDR1 GTSNPN, CDR2 SVGIG (reference sequence). V lost 1 base, J lost 4 bases, and 6 bases stayed unmatched. The CDR3 DNA sequence: TGTGCCTGGAGTGAAGGGGGCCCTGCCTATGGCTACACCTTC. It yields the protein CAWSEGGPAYGYTF.

V is TRBV7-6 and J is TRBJ2-2; D could derive from TRBD1 or TRBD2 (5 bases each). Deletions cut 6 bases from V and 3 bases from J, with 11 bases between. The CDR3 runs to 14 residues. In germline, CDR1 is SGHVS, CDR2 FNYEAQ. The CDR3 reads CASSFRDDTGELFF. The DNA of the CDR3 is TGTGCCAGCAGTTTCCGGGACGACACCGGGGAGCTGTTTTTT.

J is TRBJ2-1 and V is TRBV5-1; TRBD2 aligns across 9 bases. The V gene end was trimmed by 0 bases and the J gene end by 4 bases; junction bases not matched to a gene: 8. CDR3 length equals 17 residues. CDR1 is SGHRS and CDR2 is YFSETQ in the germline V gene. In nucleotides, the CDR3 is TGCGCCAGCAGCTTGGTAGGGCGGGAGGGCCCGTACAATGAGCAGTTCTTC. Its protein is CASSLVGREGPYNEQFF.

This chain links TRBV5-1 with TRBJ2-1, with 7 nucleotides matching TRBD2. The V and J ends lost 0 bases and 10 bases, in that order; junction bases with no gene match: 13. Per the germline V gene, CDR1 is SGHRS and CDR2 is YFSETQ. The CDR3 length is 16 residues. The CDR3 DNA follows: TGCGCCAGCAGCTTGGCCAACGACGGGGGGTTCTCGGAGCAGTTCTTC. Amino acid sequence: CASSLANDGGFSEQFF.

The table lists this clone with a count of one. This chain uses TRBV15 with TRBJ2-5; D call uncertain. This CDR3 comprises 16 residues. V lost 0 bases and J 1 base, leaving 12 bases between the germline ends. Germline CDR1 LNHNV, CDR2 YYDKDF (reference sequence). The CDR3 DNA reads as TGTGCCACCAGCAGAGATGAGGTCACTCCCCAAGAGACCCAGTACTTC. Translation: CATSRDEVTPQETQYF.

The chain recombines TRBV7-6 with TRBJ1-1; no clear D. Per germline, CDR1 SGHVS and CDR2 FNYEAQ. Trimming left V 0 bases short and J 6 bases short, with 14 bases between. The CDR3 sequence is 15 residues long. Here the CDR3 DNA reads TGTGCCAGCAGCTTAGCAGGTCAAGACGGGGCTGAAGCTTTCTTT. Translating gives CASSLAGQDGAEAFF.

The chain carries TRBV27 and TRBJ1-2; D is possibly TRBD1 (6 bases). Deletions cut 7 bases from V and 4 bases from J, with 16 bases between. The CDR3 spans 14 residues. Germline V gene data show CDR1 as MNHEY and CDR2 as SMNVEV (reference sequence). The DNA of the CDR3 is TGTGCCAGCACCCCAAAGGGGGACGGCTATGGCTACACCTTC. Its translation: CASTPKGDGYGYTF.

The chain couples TRBV2 to TRBJ1-5; tentatively, D is TRBD1 (5 bases). V lost 1 base and J lost 6, with 10 bases in between. The CDR3 runs 14 residues. Germline CDR1 reads SNHLY; CDR2 reads FYNNEI. The CDR3 DNA reads TGTGCCAGCAGTGAAGGGGCAGGGATTCAGCCCCAGCATTTT. Translation gives CASSEGAGIQPQHF.

The rearrangement links TRBV4-1 to TRBJ1-5; 12 bases fit TRBD1. Germline V gene data show CDR1 as MGHRA and CDR2 as YSYEKL. After removal of 4 bases from V and 6 bases from J, the junction contained 13 bases not matched to a gene. This CDR3 contains 18 residues. The DNA of the CDR3 is TGCGCCAGCAGCCTGTACCTCCGGGACAGGGGGCTTGGTCAGCCCCAGCATTTT. Translated, it gives CASSLYLRDRGLGQPQHF.

The chain is built from TRBV19 and TRBJ1-5; D is undetermined. Between the trimmed V and J ends, which lost 5 bases and 0 bases, there was a span of 11 bases. Germline CDR1 and CDR2: LNHDA and SQIVND (reference sequence). CDR3 length: 15 residues. CDR3 nucleotide sequence: TGTGCCAGTAGTCGCGGACCTAATAGCAATCAGCCCCAGCATTTT. It encodes CASSRGPNSNQPQHF.

V and J are TRBV27 and TRBJ2-5; no definite D call. The germline gives CDR1 MNHEY, CDR2 SMNVEV (reference sequence). Trimming removed 0 bases at V and 2 bases at J, with 10 bases between. The length of the CDR3 is 15 residues. The CDR3 here is CASSLSAGIQETQYF. CDR3 nucleotide sequence: TGTGCCAGCAGTTTATCGGCAGGCATACAAGAGACCCAGTACTTC.

The DNA for the CDR3 is TGTGCCAGCAGCTCCGGGACTAGCGGGGGCGGTGAGCAGTACTTC. Its translation is CASSSGTSGGGEQYF. This chain connects TRBV6-5 to TRBJ2-7, with TRBD2 matching over 14 bases. The CDR3 totals 15 residues. Germline loops: CDR1 MNHEY, CDR2 SVGAGI. With V trimmed by 6 bases and J by 7 bases, 8 bases remained unmatched.

This clone was counted once. The CDR3 protein is CASSKRFYEQYF. CDR3 DNA sequence: TGTGCCAGCAGCAAACGATTCTACGAGCAGTACTTC. This rearrangement joins TRBV21-1 to TRBJ2-7. TRBV21-1 constitutes a pseudogene. The CDR3 consists of 12 residues.